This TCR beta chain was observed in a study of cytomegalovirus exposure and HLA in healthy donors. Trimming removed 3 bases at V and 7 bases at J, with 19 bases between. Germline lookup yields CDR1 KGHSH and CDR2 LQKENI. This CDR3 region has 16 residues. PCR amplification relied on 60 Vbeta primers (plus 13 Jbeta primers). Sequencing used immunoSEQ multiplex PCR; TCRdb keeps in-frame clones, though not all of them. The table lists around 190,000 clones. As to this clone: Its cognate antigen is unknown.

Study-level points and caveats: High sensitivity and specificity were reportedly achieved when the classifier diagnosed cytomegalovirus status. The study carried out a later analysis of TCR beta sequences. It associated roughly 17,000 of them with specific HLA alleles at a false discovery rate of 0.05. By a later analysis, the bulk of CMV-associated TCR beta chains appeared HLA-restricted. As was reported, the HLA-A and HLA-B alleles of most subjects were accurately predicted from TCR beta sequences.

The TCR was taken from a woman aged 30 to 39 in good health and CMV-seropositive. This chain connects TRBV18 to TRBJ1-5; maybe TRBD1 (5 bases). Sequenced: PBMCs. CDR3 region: CASSPNPIGTRQPQHF. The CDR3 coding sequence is TGTGCCAGCTCACCCAATCCGATAGGGACTCGGCAGCCCCAGCATTTT. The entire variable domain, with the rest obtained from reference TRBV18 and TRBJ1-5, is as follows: NAGVMQNPRHLVRRRGQEARLRCSPMKGHSHVYWYRQLPEEGLKFMVYLQKENIIDESGMPKERFSAEFPKEGPSILRIQQVVRGDSAAYFCASSPNPIGTRQPQHFGDGTRLSIL.